What follows is one T cell receptor (beta chain) and its context. There is no known antigen for this receptor. Base qualities are not recorded, but no much larger clone differs from it by a single base. The CDR3 goes from the cysteine to the phenylalanine over 14 residues. Only the CDR3 DNA stays, 42 bases, in frame from base 1. Reading the germline V gene gives CDR1 SNHLY and CDR2 FYNNEI. Relative to germline, V is 1 base shorter and J is 11 bases shorter, with 15 bases between their ends. The sample is drawn from a study of blood T cell repertoires in COVID-19 (dated by TCRdb to about 2020). Concerning the study at large: Samples from collaborators originated in the United States, Italy and Spain and spanned both the acute and convalescent phases of COVID-19. Deeply sampled blood TCRbeta repertoires from subjects exposed to, actively infected with, or recovered from COVID-19 were included in the dataset. The material from the prospective study consisted of cDNA or gDNA derived from T cells, B-cell-depleted T cells, or PBMCs. Samples came from the ongoing ImmuneRACE study (first 160 participants) plus 1,254 subjects from 6 global collaborators. A freely available public database, intended as a resource for researchers studying the immune response to SARS-CoV-2, is where the repertoires were released. HLA class I and class II types, where available, came from metadata supplied by the sample provider rather than from assay-based typing. A de-identified subject ID, COVID-19 status, age in years and sex were almost always included in the sample metadata. What the work shows at the level of the full study, not this receptor alone: Clinical and demographic metadata were provided uncurated, with the amount varying by source and participant.

In the prospective study, participants were roughly 18 to 100 years old, resided in about two dozen geographic areas of the United States, and were enrolled through a virtual design. To assign participants to cohorts, the prospective study relied on clinical history that participants themselves reported in a screening survey and a study questionnaire. For ImmuneRACE Cohort 3, a participant was defined as recovered based on two consecutive negative NP/OP PCR tests, clearance by a healthcare professional, or resolution of symptoms. Mobile phlebotomists in the prospective study collected whole blood, serum and a nasopharyngeal or oropharyngeal swab from every participant. Over a roughly 2-month period, participants in the prospective study had the option of providing additional blood draws and questionnaires. Before DNA extraction, prospective study blood samples were shipped either frozen or at room temperature.

TCRbeta CDR3 regions were amplified from genomic DNA by means of the immunoSEQ Assay, a bias-controlled multiplex PCR. The published analysis was carried out like this. Within the assay, amplification of reference gene primers was used to estimate how many nucleated cells each sample contained. To quantify the absolute abundance of each unique TCRbeta CDR3 rearrangement, sequence reads were collapsed and filtered. For each sample, productive Simpson clonality was calculated as the square root of Simpson's diversity index over productive rearrangements. TCRdb took over this immuneACCESS table, retaining in-frame rearrangements with V and J assigned. Such tables are incomplete; in checked studies, under half of the missing clones stem from an unresolved V gene, and the remainder is unexplained. Clone size and V and J calls were adopted from that table, with D and trimming inferred from the DNA. The sample contains approximately 300,000 clones, roughly nine tenths of them found a single time. The ten biggest clones cover about 5.2% of the sample.

The chain links TRBV2 with TRBJ2-4, with no confident D gene call. The sequenced sample was PBMCs or T cells enriched from blood (not recorded which). The source is a man in his 60s who had recovered from COVID-19. For the CDR3, the sequence is CASSEEGVGVVQYF. The bases read TGTGCCAGCAGTGAAGAAGGAGTCGGAGTGGTTCAGTACTTC.